This T cell receptor (beta chain) was profiled in a study of cytomegalovirus exposure and HLA in healthy donors. Findings of the study overall: What a later analysis reportedly showed was that an Asian-associated ancestry cluster had fewer N-insertions than the roughly 720-donor mean. Relative to equally common others, HLA-associated TCR beta chains showed greater clonal expansion in a later analysis. Differences between HLA loci emerged in a later analysis of TCR association rates, with DRB1 most and HLA-C fewest.

As regards this clone: Its antigen is as yet unknown.

In the PCR, 60 Vbeta and 13 Jbeta primers were used. Some clones are missing from TCRdb's copy, which holds only in-frame ones; the method was immunoSEQ multiplex PCR. The table records some 120,000 clones, approximately 68% of them present only once. When sampled, the donors appeared nominally healthy, though they likely had unrecorded immune exposures. The receptor's source is a man aged 25-40 years in good health and CMV-seropositive. What was sequenced was PBMCs.

The CDR3 loop reads CASSGGAGELFF. The CDR3 DNA follows: TGTGCCAGCTCCGGGGGGGCCGGGGAGCTGTTTTTT. This chain uses TRBV2 with TRBJ2-2; TRBD2 matches at 8 bases. CDR1 and CDR2 from the germline V gene are SNHLY and FYNNEI. The trim removed 8 bases at V and 6 bases at J, leaving 2 bases unmatched. This CDR3 has 12 residues.